Each of the 24 T cell receptor beta chains below was sequenced from the same sample in a study of cytomegalovirus exposure and HLA in healthy donors. The PCR employed 60 Vbeta primers together with 13 Jbeta primers. Produced via immunoSEQ multiplex PCR; TCRdb's table is partial and in-frame only. The sample lists about 140,000 clones, 9.4% occurring once. Sequenced input: PBMCs. The origin of the receptors is a male donor in good health and CMV-seronegative.

This chain uses TRBV27 with TRBJ1-2; D is perhaps TRBD1 (5 bases). Germline V gives CDR1 MNHEY, CDR2 SMNVEV (reference sequence). Trimming shortened V by 4 bases and J by 6 bases, and 12 bases separated the two germline ends. The CDR3 has 13 residues. The CDR3 is CASSSVGGDGYTF. The CDR3 nucleotides read TGTGCCAGCAGTTCCGTCGGGGGGGATGGCTACACCTTC.

This clone showed up just a few times. V gene TRBV13 combines with J gene TRBJ1-2; TRBD1 is a possible D gene (5 bases). This CDR3 spans 16 amino acids. V lost 0 bases and J lost 7, with 18 bases in between. The V gene's germline CDR1 is PRHDT and CDR2 FYEKMQ (reference sequence). CDR3 loop: CASSLGLRVQVGGYTF. The CDR3 nucleotides are TGTGCCAGCAGCTTAGGCCTAAGGGTACAGGTTGGTGGCTACACCTTC.

V gene TRBV28 combines with J gene TRBJ1-4, with 8 bases identical to TRBD1. In germline, CDR1 is MDHEN, CDR2 SYDVKM. The CDR3 is 15 amino acids. The V segment lost 4 bases and the J segment 1 base; nucleotides outside the gene matches: 2. The CDR3 DNA reads TGTGCCAGCAGTTCGACAGGGGAAACTAATGAAAAACTGTTTTTT. It specifies CASSSTGETNEKLFF.

The chain uses TRBV29-1 and TRBJ1-1; 7 bases are shared with TRBD1. The CDR3 totals 12 residues. The trim removed 4 bases at V and 3 bases at J, leaving 2 bases unmatched. Germline loops: CDR1 SQVTM, CDR2 ANQGSEA. CDR3 region: CSVADRDTEAFF. The CDR3 DNA sequence: TGCAGCGTTGCCGACAGGGACACTGAAGCTTTCTTT.

The chain carries TRBV2 and TRBJ2-7; 8 nucleotides agree with TRBD2. Unmatched junction bases numbered 21, after V lost 8 bases and J lost 3 bases. CDR3 length equals 18 residues. Germline-derived CDR1 and CDR2 are SNHLY and FYNNEI. The chain's CDR3 is CASYGLGTSRSNLYEQYF. DNA for the CDR3: TGTGCCAGCTACGGTCTCGGGACTAGTCGTTCGAACCTCTACGAGCAGTACTTC.

This clone was counted between two and nine times. The gene calls are TRBV19 and TRBJ1-1; 8 bases line up with TRBD1. The CDR3 runs to 13 residues. The germline gives CDR1 LNHDA, CDR2 SQIVND (reference sequence). V trimming: 4 bases; J trimming: 5 bases; junction bases outside the gene matches: 3. CDR3 DNA: TGTGCCAGTAGTACCAGGGGGCCTACTGAAGCTTTCTTT. As protein: CASSTRGPTEAFF. The full variable domain, with the rest looked up from reference TRBV19 and TRBJ1-1, is DGGITQSPKYLFRKEGQNVTLSCEQNLNHDAMYWYRQDPGQGLRLIYYSQIVNDFQKGDIAEGYSVSREKKESFPLTVTSAQKNPTAFYLCASSTRGPTEAFFGQGTRLTVV.

This clone was recorded a few times. This chain joins TRBV9 and TRBJ2-6; tentative D call: TRBD1 (6 bases). The CDR3 has 17 residues. V was clipped by 2 bases and J by 1 base, with 13 bases between them. Germline lookup yields CDR1 SGDLS and CDR2 YYNGEE. CDR3 in amino acids: CASSVSGVRSGANVLTF. CDR3 DNA sequence: TGTGCCAGCAGCGTGTCAGGGGTTAGGTCTGGGGCCAACGTCCTGACTTTC.

The sample holds a few counts of this clone. The chain uses TRBV7-2 and TRBJ2-3, with TRBD1 matching 11 bases. The CDR3 has 15 amino acids. The J segment lost 4 bases and the V segment lost 2 bases, leaving 2 bases of the junction unmatched. Looked up from germline, CDR1 is SGHTA and CDR2 is FQGNSA. The CDR3 sequence is CASSLRGQGADTQYF. As DNA, the CDR3 is TGTGCCAGCAGCTTACGGGGACAGGGGGCAGATACGCAGTATTTT. The full variable domain, with the rest looked up from reference TRBV7-2 and TRBJ2-3, is GAGVSQSPSNKVTEKGKDVELRCDPISGHTALYWYRQSLGQGLEFLIYFQGNSAPDKSGLPSDRFSAERTGGSVSTLTIQRTQQEDSAVYLCASSLRGQGADTQYFGPGTRLTVL.

Here the CDR3 DNA reads TGCAGCGTTGACGACAGGGTGAACACTGAAGCTTTCTTT. This translates into CSVDDRVNTEAFF. The V and J genes are TRBV29-1 and TRBJ1-1; TRBD1 matches at 7 bases. CDR1 is SQVTM, CDR2 ANQGSEA, per germline. The V and J ends lost 3 bases and 0 bases, in that order; junction bases with no gene match: 1. This CDR3 has 13 residues.

This clone was recorded a few times. This rearrangement joins TRBV7-2 to TRBJ2-2, with 8 bases identical to TRBD2. The J segment lost 4 bases and the V segment lost 6 bases, leaving 7 bases of the junction unmatched. CDR1 is SGHTA and CDR2 is FQGNSA in the germline V gene. The length of the CDR3 is 15 residues. The CDR3 here is CASRPGTRGTGELFF. The CDR3 DNA follows: TGTGCCAGCAGACCTGGGACTAGAGGCACCGGGGAGCTGTTTTTT.

V is TRBV14 and J is TRBJ2-2; 9 bases line up with TRBD2. Germline CDR1 SGHDN, CDR2 FVKESK. The CDR3 extends over 20 amino acids. The V and J ends lost 0 bases and 7 bases, in that order; junction bases with no gene match: 18. The CDR3 nucleotides are TGTGCCAGCAGCCAAGATGATTGGGCGGTAAAAGCGGGAGGCCTCGGGGAGCTGTTTTTT. Translated: CASSQDDWAVKAGGLGELFF.

The rearrangement links TRBV29-1 to TRBJ1-2; 8 bases match TRBD1. The CDR3 has 13 residues. In germline, CDR1 is SQVTM, CDR2 ANQGSEA. V shed 4 bases and J 2 bases; nucleotides not matched to a gene: 3. Written as DNA, the CDR3 is TGCAGCGTTGCCGACAGGGGAAACTATGGCTACACCTTC. It translates to CSVADRGNYGYTF.

J is TRBJ2-5 and V is TRBV6-6, with a tentative D call TRBD2 (6 bases). Trimming took 2 bases from V and 5 from J, leaving 15 bases between them. The CDR3 extends over 15 amino acids. CDR1 MNHNY and CDR2 SVGAGI come from the germline V gene (reference sequence). The CDR3 sequence: CASSYAASDLETQYF. The CDR3 DNA follows: TGTGCCAGCAGTTACGCGGCTAGCGACCTGGAGACCCAGTACTTC.

This clone has a handful of counts. The chain employs TRBV7-9 and TRBJ2-7; D possibly corresponds to TRBD1 (5 bases). The V end was cut by 1 base, the J end by 5 bases, with 15 bases between. The CDR3 covers 15 residues. Germline CDR1 reads SEHNR; CDR2 reads FQNEAQ (reference sequence). Written as DNA, the CDR3 is TGTGCCAGCAGCTTAGTTAGATCCGAAGGGGACGAGCAGTACTTC. It translates to CASSLVRSEGDEQYF.

This chain connects TRBV2 to TRBJ2-7, with D maybe TRBD1 (6 bases). Germline V lookup: CDR1 SNHLY, CDR2 FYNNEI. The V gene lost 4 bases and the J gene lost 4 bases, with 14 bases spanning the gap. CDR3 size: 14 residues. CDR3 sequence reads: CASSGSRGRYEQYF. The CDR3 nucleotides are TGTGCCAGCAGTGGCAGCAGGGGTCGTTACGAGCAGTACTTC.

The chain employs TRBV4-3 and TRBJ2-2; D gene unclear. The CDR3 spans 14 residues. Germline V CDR1 and CDR2: LGHNA, YSLEER. V was cut by 1 base and J by 5 bases, with 8 bases left in between. The CDR3 nucleotides read TGCGCCAGCAGCCAAGGGCCGATAACCGGGGAGCTGTTTTTT. It codes for CASSQGPITGELFF.

This clone turned up a few times. The rearrangement links TRBV11-2 to TRBJ1-2, with a possible D match to TRBD1 (5 bases). CDR3 size: 13 residues. Deletions cut 3 bases from V and 2 bases from J, with 7 bases between. Germline V gene sequence: CDR1 SGHAT, CDR2 FQNNGV. The CDR3 loop is CASSLRGNYGYTF. The DNA for the CDR3 is TGTGCCAGCAGCTTGCGGGGGAACTATGGCTACACCTTC.

This chain uses TRBV7-2 with TRBJ1-2; TRBD1 agrees at 9 bases. Germline V CDR1 and CDR2: SGHTA, FQGNSA. V was pared by 5 bases and J by 7 bases, with 5 bases of the junction left unmatched. The CDR3 sequence is 13 residues long. For the CDR3, the DNA is TGTGCCAGCAGCGATGGACAGGGGCTTGGCTACACCTTC. Residues: CASSDGQGLGYTF.

This chain connects TRBV2 to TRBJ2-6; D is ambiguous. The CDR3 totals 15 residues. V was clipped by 0 bases and J by 0 bases, with 3 bases between them. Germline CDR1 and CDR2: SNHLY and FYNNEI. In DNA, the CDR3 is TGTGCCAGCAGTGAAGCTAACTCTGGGGCCAACGTCCTGACTTTC. Its translation: CASSEANSGANVLTF.

The chain combines TRBV4-3 with TRBJ2-5; 10 bases match TRBD1. Trimming removed 3 bases from V and 5 bases from J; junction bases left unmatched: 6. The V gene's germline CDR1 is LGHNA and CDR2 YSLEER. This CDR3 contains 15 residues. This CDR3 reads CASSHGTGEEETQYF. DNA for the CDR3: TGCGCCAGCAGCCATGGGACAGGGGAGGAGGAGACCCAGTACTTC.

This clone turned up a few times. V is TRBV28 and J is TRBJ2-2; 13 nucleotides line up with TRBD2. Germline-derived CDR1 and CDR2 are MDHEN and SYDVKM. V lost 2 bases, J lost 7 bases, and 7 bases stayed unmatched. The CDR3 is 17 amino acids. The CDR3 here is CASSLVGLAGVGGELFF. CDR3 sequence (DNA): TGTGCCAGCAGTTTAGTCGGACTAGCGGGAGTCGGCGGGGAGCTGTTTTTT.

This clone showed up just a few times. The gene calls are TRBV4-1 and TRBJ1-4; D unclear. With 1 base removed from V and 1 base from J, the gap between germline ends came to 10 bases. The CDR3 extends over 16 amino acids. In germline, CDR1 is MGHRA, CDR2 YSYEKL. The CDR3, as DNA: TGCGCCAGCAGCCAAGCCAGTTTTGGAACTAATGAAAAACTGTTTTTT. Amino acids: CASSQASFGTNEKLFF.

This clone was counted between two and nine times. CDR3 region: CASSEYRGGQPQHF. Here the CDR3 DNA reads TGTGCCAGCAGTGAGTACAGGGGCGGACAGCCCCAGCATTTT. The rearrangement uses TRBV6-1 and TRBJ1-5; 7 bases map to TRBD1. The CDR3 length is 14 residues. In germline, CDR1 is MNHNS, CDR2 SASEGT. V lost 3 bases and J lost 7; bases outside the gene matches: 6.

This clone came up a few times. The chain combines TRBV29-1 with TRBJ2-5; 11 bases fit TRBD2. Germline V gene lookup returns CDR1 SQVTM and CDR2 ANQGSEA. Losses at the gene ends were 3 bases for V and 4 bases for J; bases not matched to a gene: 10. This CDR3 comprises 16 residues. The CDR3 sequence is CSVDRTSGLPGETQYF. CDR3 DNA: TGCAGCGTTGATAGGACTAGCGGGCTTCCAGGAGAGACCCAGTACTTC.